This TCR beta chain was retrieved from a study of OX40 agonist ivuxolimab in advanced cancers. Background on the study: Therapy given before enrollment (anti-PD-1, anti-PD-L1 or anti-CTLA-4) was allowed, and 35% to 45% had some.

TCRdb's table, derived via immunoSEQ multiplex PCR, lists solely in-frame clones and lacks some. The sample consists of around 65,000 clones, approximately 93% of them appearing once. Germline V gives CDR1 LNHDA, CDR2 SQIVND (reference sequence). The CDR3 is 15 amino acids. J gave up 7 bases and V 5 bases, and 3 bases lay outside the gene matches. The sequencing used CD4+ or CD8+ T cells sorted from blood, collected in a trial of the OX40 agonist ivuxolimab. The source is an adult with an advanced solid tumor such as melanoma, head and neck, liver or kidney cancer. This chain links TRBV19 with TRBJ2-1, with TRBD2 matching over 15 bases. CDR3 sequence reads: CASSGTSGRPNEQFF. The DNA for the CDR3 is TGTGCCAGTAGTGGGACTAGCGGGAGGCCAAATGAGCAGTTCTTC.